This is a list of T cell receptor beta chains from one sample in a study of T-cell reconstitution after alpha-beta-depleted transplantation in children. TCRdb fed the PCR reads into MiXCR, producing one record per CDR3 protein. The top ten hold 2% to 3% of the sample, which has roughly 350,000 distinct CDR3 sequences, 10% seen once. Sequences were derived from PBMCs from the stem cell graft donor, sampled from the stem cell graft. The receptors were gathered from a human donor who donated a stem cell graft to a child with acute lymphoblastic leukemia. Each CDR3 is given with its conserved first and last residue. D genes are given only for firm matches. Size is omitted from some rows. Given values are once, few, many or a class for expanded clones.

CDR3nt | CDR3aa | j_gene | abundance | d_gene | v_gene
TGCGCCAGCAGCCAGGAGGGGCGGTCCTACAATGAGCAGTTCTTC | CASSQEGRSYNEQFF | TRBJ2-1 | few | NA | TRBV4-1
TGTGCCAGCAGCCCCCGCCCTAGCGGGAGGGCCATCTACGAGCAGTACTTC | CASSPRPSGRAIYEQYF | TRBJ2-7 | NA | TRBD2 | TRBV7-6
TGTGCCATCAGTGGTACTAGCGGGAGGGAGCAGTTCTTC | CAISGTSGREQFF | TRBJ2-1 | NA | TRBD2 | TRBV10-3
TGCAGTGCTAGAGATGCCGGGACTAGCGGGCCTGAGTACTTC | CSARDAGTSGPEYF | TRBJ2-4 | many | TRBD2 | TRBV20-1
TGTGCCACCAGTGATTTTGCTGGGCCCTTTTCCACCGGGGAGCTGTTTTTT | CATSDFAGPFSTGELFF | TRBJ2-2 | NA | NA | TRBV24-1
TGTGCCAGCAGCCATCCGTTGGGGGAGTCCCTCTACAATGAGCAGTTCTTC | CASSHPLGESLYNEQFF | TRBJ2-1 | NA | NA | TRBV4-2
TGTGCCAGCAGCTGGGGGGACAGCCGACGCTCCTACGAGCAGTACTTC | CASSWGDSRRSYEQYF | TRBJ2-7 | few | NA | TRBV5-6
TGTGCCAGTAGTACCTCCGGGACAGGGGGAACGGGTGAGCAGTTCTTC | CASSTSGTGGTGEQFF | TRBJ2-1 | NA | TRBD1 | TRBV19
TGCAGCGTTGAGGACGCGACAGGGGACAATTACGAGCAGTACTTC | CSVEDATGDNYEQYF | TRBJ2-7 | many | TRBD1 | TRBV29-1
TGTGCCAGCAGAGTAAGGGGGGGCCTCTCTGGAAACACCATATATTTT | CASRVRGGLSGNTIYF | TRBJ1-3 | NA | NA | TRBV6-1
TGTGCCAGCAGCCAAGCCCTAAGCGGGACAGCCCTGGAGTTCTTC | CASSQALSGTALEFF | TRBJ2-1 | few | NA | TRBV3-1
TGTGCCAGCAGTCCATGGACAGGGTCTCGAGGGACCCAGTACTTC | CASSPWTGSRGTQYF | TRBJ2-5 | few | TRBD1 | TRBV12-3/TRBV12-4
TGTGCCAGCGTGACCGGGGGGCGGTACGAGCAGTACTTC | CASVTGGRYEQYF | TRBJ2-7 | NA | NA | TRBV21-1
TGCAGTGCTAGAGTGGGGGCAGATAATTCACCCCTCCACTTT | CSARVGADNSPLHF | TRBJ1-6 | many | NA | TRBV20-1
TGTGCCAGCTCGGAAGGAGACTACGAGCAGTACTTC | CASSEGDYEQYF | TRBJ2-7 | few | NA | TRBV18
TGTGCCAGCAGTGCCGACCTAGCGGGAGGCGTTCCAGATACGCAGTATTTT | CASSADLAGGVPDTQYF | TRBJ2-3 | many | TRBD2 | TRBV28
TGCAGTGCTAGAGGGACTAGCGAGTACAATGAGCAGTTCTTC | CSARGTSEYNEQFF | TRBJ2-1 | many | TRBD2 | TRBV20-1
TGTGCCAGCAGTTCCCGTTCTCTTGGACAGTACGAGCAGTACTTC | CASSSRSLGQYEQYF | TRBJ2-7 | NA | NA | TRBV27
TGTGCCAGTGGGGTTTACGAGCAGTACTTC | CASGVYEQYF | TRBJ2-7 | many | NA | TRBV5-6
TGCGCCAGCAGCTTGGGGGGGGCGCAGATCTATGAGCAGTTCTTC | CASSLGGAQIYEQFF | TRBJ2-1 | NA | NA | TRBV5-1
TGCGCCAGCAGCTCCGGGACTAGCGGGGCAGATACGCAGTATTTT | CASSSGTSGADTQYF | TRBJ2-3 | many | TRBD2 | TRBV5-1